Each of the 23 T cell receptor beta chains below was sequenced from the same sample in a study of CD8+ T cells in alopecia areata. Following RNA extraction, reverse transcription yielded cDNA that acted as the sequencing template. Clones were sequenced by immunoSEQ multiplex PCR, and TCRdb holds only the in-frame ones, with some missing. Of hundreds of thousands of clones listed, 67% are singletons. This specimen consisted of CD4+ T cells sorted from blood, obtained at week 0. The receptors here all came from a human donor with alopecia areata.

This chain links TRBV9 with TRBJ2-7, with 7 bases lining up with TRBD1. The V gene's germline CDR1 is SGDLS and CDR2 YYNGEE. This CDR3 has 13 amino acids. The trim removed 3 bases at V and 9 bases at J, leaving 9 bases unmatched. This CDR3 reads CASSGRGGQVQYF. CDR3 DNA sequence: TGTGCCAGCAGCGGCAGGGGCGGACAGGTGCAGTACTTC.

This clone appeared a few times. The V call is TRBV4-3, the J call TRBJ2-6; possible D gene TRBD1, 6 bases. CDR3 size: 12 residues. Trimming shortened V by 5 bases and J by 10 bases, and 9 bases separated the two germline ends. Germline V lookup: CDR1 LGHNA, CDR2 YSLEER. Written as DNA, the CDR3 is TGCGCCAGCAGCAATACAGGGAACGTCCTGACTTTC. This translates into CASSNTGNVLTF.

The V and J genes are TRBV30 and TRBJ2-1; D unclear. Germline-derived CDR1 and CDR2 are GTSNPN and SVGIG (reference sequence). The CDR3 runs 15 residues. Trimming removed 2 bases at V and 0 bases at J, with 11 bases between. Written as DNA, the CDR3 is TGTGCCTGGAGTAGGGCAGTGAGCTCCTACAATGAGCAGTTCTTC. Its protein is CAWSRAVSSYNEQFF.

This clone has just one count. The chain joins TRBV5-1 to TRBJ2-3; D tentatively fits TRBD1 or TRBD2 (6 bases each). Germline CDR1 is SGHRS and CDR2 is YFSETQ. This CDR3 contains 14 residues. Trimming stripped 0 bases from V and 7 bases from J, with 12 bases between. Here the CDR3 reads CASSLASGAHTQYF. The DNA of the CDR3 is TGCGCCAGCAGCTTGGCCTCGGGGGCCCATACGCAGTATTTT.

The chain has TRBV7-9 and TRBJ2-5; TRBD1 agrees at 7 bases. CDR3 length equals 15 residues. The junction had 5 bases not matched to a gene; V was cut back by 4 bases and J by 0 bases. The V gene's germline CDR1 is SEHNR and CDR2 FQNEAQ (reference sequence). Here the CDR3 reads CASSSRDSYQETQYF. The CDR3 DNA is TGTGCCAGCAGCTCCCGGGACAGCTACCAAGAGACCCAGTACTTC.

In DNA form, the CDR3 reads TGTGCAAGTCGGTTCCTTGGGTCGGGACAGGGGAGCGAGCAGTACTTC. Translation: CASRFLGSGQGSEQYF. V usage is TRBV12-2 and J usage is TRBJ2-7; TRBD1, as called in the table, went unchecked against the DNA. TRBV12-2 has pseudogene status. This CDR3 is built from 16 residues.

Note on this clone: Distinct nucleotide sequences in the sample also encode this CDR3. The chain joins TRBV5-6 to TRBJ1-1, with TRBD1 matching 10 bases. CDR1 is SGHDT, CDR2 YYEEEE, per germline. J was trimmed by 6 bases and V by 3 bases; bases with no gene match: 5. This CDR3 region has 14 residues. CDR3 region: CASSSRDRGPEAFF. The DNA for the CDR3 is TGTGCCAGCAGCTCCCGGGACAGGGGACCTGAAGCTTTCTTT. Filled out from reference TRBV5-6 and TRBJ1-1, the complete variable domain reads DAGVTQSPTHLIKTRGQQVTLRCSPKSGHDTVSWYQQALGQGPQFIFQYYEEEERQRGNFPDRFSGHQFPNYSSELNVNALLLGDSALYLCASSSRDRGPEAFFGQGTRLTVV.

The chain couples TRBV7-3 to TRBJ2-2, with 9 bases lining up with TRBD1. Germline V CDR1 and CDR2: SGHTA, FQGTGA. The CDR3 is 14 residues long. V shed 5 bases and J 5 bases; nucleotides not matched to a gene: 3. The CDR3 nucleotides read TGTGCCAGCAGCCGGGACAGGGTGACCGGGGAGCTGTTTTTT. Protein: CASSRDRVTGELFF.

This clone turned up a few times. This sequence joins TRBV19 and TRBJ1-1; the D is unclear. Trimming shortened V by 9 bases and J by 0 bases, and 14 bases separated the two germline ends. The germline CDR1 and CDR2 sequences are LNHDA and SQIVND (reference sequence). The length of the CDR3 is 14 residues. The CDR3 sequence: CASPWRDLNTEAFF. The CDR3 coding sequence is TGTGCCAGCCCCTGGCGGGATTTGAACACTGAAGCTTTCTTT.

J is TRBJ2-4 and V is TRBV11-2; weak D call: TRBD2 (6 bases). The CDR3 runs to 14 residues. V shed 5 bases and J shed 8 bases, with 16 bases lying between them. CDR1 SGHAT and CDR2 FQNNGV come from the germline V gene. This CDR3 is CASSAYGGEDIQYF. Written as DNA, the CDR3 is TGTGCCAGCAGCGCCTATGGAGGGGAGGACATTCAGTACTTC.

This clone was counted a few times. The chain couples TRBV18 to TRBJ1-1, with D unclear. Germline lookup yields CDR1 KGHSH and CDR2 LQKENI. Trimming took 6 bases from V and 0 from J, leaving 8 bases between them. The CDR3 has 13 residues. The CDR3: CASSTGMNTEAFF. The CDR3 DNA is TGTGCCAGCTCTACCGGAATGAACACTGAAGCTTTCTTT.

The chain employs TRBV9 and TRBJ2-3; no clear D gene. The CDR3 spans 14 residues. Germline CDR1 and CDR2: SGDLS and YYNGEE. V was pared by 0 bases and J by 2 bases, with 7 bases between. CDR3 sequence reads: CASSVVGDTDTQYF. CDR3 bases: TGTGCCAGCAGCGTAGTGGGTGACACAGATACGCAGTATTTT.

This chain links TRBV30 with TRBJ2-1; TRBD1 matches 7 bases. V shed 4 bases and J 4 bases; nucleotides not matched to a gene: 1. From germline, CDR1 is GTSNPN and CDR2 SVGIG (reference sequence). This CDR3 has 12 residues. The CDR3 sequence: CAWMGQYNEQFF. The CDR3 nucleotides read TGTGCCTGGATGGGACAGTACAATGAGCAGTTCTTC.

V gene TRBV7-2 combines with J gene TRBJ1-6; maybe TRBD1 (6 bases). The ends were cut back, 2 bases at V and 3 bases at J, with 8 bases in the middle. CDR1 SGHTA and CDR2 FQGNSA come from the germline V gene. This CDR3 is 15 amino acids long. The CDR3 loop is CASSLQGIYNSPLHF. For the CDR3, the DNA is TGTGCCAGCAGCTTACAGGGGATCTATAATTCACCCCTCCACTTT.

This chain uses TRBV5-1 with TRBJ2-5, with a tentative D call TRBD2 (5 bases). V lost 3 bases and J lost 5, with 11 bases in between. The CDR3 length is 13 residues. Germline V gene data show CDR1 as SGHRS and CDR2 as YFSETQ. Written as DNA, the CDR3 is TGCGCCAGCAGCTCTACGGAGGTCGAGACCCAGTACTTC. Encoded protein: CASSSTEVETQYF.

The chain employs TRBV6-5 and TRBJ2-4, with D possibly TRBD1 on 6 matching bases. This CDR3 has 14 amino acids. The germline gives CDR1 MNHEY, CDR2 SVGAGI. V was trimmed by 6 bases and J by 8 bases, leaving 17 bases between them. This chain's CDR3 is CASSPRGGSYIQYF. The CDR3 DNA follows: TGTGCCAGCAGCCCTCGAGGGGGATCCTACATTCAGTACTTC.

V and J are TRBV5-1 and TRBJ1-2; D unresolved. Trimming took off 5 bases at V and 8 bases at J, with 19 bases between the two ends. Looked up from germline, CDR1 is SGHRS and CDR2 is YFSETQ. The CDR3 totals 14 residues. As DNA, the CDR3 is TGCGCCAGCAGATCCACCCTAGATGGGAGCGGCTACACCTTC. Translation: CASRSTLDGSGYTF.

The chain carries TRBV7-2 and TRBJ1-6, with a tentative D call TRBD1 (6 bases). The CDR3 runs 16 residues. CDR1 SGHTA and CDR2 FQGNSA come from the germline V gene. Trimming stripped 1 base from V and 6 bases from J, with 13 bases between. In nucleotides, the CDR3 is TGTGCCAGCAGCTTAGTAGGGGGGGCGACTAATTCACCCCTCCACTTT. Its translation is CASSLVGGATNSPLHF.

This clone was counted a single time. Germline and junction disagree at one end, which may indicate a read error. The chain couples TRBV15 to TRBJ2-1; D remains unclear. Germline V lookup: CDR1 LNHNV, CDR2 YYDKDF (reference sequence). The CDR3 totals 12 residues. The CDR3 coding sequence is TGTGCCACCAGCAGAGATTACAGTGAGCAGTTCTTC. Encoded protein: CATSRDYSEQFF.

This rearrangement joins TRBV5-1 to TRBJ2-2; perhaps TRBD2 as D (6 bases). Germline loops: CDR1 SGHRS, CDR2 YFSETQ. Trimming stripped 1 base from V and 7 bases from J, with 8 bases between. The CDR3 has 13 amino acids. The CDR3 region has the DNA TGCGCCAGCAGCTTGACCGGGGGCGGGGAGCTGTTTTTT. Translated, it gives CASSLTGGGELFF.

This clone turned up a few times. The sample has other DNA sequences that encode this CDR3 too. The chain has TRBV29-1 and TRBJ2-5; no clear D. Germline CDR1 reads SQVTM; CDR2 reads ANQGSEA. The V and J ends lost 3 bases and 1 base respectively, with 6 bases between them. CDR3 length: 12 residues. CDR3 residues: CSVDTGQETQYF. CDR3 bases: TGCAGCGTTGATACCGGCCAAGAGACCCAGTACTTC.

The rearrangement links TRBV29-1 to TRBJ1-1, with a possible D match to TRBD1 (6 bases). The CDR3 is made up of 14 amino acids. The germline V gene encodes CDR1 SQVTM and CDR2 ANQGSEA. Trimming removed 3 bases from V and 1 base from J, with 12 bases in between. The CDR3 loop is CSVEGGAGNTEAFF. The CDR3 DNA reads TGCAGCGTTGAGGGGGGCGCGGGGAACACTGAAGCTTTCTTT.

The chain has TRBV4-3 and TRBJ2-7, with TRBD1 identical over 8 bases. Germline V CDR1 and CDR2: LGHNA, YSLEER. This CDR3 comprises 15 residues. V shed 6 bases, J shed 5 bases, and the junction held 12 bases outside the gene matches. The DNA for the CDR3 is TGCGCCAGCAGTCTAAGGGGGCAGGGGGCGGACGAGCAGTACTTC. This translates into CASSLRGQGADEQYF.